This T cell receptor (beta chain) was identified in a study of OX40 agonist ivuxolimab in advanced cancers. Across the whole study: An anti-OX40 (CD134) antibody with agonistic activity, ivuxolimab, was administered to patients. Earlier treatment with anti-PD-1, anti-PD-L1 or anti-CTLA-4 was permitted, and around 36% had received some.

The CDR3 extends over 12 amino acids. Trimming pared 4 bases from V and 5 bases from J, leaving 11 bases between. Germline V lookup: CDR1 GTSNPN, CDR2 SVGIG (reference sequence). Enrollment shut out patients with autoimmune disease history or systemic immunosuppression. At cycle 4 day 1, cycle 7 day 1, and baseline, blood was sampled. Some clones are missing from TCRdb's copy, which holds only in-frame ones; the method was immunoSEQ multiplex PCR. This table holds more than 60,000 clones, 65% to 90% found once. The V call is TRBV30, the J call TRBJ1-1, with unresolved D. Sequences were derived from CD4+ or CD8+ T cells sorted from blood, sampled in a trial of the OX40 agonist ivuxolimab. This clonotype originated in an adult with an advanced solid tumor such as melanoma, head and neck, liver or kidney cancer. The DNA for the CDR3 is TGTGCCTGGATGGGATCGGGGACTGAAGCTTTCTTT. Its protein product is CAWMGSGTEAFF.